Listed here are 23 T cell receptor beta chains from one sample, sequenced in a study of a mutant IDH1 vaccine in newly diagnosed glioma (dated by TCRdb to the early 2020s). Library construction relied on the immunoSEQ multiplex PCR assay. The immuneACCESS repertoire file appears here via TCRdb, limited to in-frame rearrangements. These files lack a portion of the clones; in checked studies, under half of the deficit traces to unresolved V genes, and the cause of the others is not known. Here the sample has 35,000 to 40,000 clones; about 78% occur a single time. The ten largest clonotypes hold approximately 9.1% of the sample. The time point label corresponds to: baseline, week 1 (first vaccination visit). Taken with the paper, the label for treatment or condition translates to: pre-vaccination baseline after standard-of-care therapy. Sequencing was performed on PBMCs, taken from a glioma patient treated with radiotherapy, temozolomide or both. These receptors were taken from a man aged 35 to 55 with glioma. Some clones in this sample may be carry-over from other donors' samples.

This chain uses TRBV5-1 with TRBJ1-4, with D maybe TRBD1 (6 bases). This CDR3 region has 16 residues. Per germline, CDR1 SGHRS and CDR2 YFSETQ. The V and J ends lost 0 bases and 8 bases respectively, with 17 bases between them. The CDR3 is CASSLGQAAGGEKLFF. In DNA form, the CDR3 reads TGCGCCAGCAGCTTGGGGCAGGCCGCTGGGGGCGAAAAACTGTTTTTT.

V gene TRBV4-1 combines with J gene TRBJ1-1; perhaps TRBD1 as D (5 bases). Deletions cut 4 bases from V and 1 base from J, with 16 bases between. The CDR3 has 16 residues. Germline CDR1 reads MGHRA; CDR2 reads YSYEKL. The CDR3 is CASSRLPSGGNTEAFF. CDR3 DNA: TGCGCCAGCAGCCGCCTTCCCAGTGGGGGGAACACTGAAGCTTTCTTT.

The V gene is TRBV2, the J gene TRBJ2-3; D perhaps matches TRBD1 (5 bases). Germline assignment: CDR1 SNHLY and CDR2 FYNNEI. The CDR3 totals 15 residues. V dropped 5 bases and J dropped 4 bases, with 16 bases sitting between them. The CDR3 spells CASSLDSLLADTQYF. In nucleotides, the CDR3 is TGTGCCAGCAGTCTTGACAGTTTACTGGCAGATACGCAGTATTTT.

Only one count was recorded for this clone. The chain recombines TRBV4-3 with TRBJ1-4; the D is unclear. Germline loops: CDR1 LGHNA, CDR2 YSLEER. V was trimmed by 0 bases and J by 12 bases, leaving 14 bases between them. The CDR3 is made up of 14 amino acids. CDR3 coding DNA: TGCGCCAGCAGCCAAGATGTGGAGTTTATGGAACTGTTTTTT. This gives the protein CASSQDVEFMELFF.

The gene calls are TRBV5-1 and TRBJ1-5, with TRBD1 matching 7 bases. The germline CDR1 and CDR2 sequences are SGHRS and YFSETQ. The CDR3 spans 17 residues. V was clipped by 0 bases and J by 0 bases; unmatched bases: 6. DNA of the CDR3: TGCGCCAGCAGCTTGGGACAGGGAATCTCTAGCAATCAGCCCCAGCATTTT. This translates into CASSLGQGISSNQPQHF.

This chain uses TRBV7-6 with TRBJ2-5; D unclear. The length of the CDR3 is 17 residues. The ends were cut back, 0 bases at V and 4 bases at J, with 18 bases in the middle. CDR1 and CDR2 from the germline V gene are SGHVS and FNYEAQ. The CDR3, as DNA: TGTGCCAGCAGCTTAGCGCTAGGGTCTTTTGGGGTAGAGACCCAGTACTTC. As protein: CASSLALGSFGVETQYF. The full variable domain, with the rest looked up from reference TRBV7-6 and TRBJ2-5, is GAGVSQSPRYKVTKRGQDVALRCDPISGHVSLYWYRQALGQGPEFLTYFNYEAQQDKSGLPNDRFSAERPEGSISTLTIQRTEQRDSAMYRCASSLALGSFGVETQYFGPGTRLLVL.

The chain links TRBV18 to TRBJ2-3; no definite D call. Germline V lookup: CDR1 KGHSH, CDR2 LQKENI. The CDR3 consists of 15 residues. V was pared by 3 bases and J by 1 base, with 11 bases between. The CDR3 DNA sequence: TGTGCCAGCTCACCTACTGACCTCGGCACAGATACGCAGTATTTT. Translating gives CASSPTDLGTDTQYF. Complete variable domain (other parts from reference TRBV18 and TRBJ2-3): NAGVMQNPRHLVRRRGQEARLRCSPMKGHSHVYWYRQLPEEGLKFMVYLQKENIIDESGMPKERFSAEFPKEGPSILRIQQVVRGDSAAYFCASSPTDLGTDTQYFGPGTRLTVL.

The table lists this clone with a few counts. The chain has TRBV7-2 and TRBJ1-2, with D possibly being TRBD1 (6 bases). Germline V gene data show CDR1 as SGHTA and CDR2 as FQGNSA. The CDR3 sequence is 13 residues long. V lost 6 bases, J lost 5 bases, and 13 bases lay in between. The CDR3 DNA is TGTGCCAGCAGGCCCACAGGGATTTATGGCTACACCTTC. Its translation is CASRPTGIYGYTF.

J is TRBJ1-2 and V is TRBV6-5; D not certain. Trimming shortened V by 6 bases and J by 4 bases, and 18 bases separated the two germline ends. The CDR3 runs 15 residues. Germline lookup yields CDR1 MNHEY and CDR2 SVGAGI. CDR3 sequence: CASSLRRTMSYGYTF. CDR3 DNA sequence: TGTGCCAGCAGCCTCAGGCGAACTATGAGCTATGGCTACACCTTC.

The DNA for the CDR3 is TGTGCCAGCAGTTTCGACAGGGCCGGTGGCTACACCTTC. Translated, it gives CASSFDRAGGYTF. The rearrangement joins TRBV27 to TRBJ1-2; 7 bases map to TRBD1. After removal of 3 bases from V and 7 bases from J, the junction contained 5 bases not matched to a gene. This CDR3 spans 13 amino acids. Per germline, CDR1 MNHEY and CDR2 SMNVEV (reference sequence).

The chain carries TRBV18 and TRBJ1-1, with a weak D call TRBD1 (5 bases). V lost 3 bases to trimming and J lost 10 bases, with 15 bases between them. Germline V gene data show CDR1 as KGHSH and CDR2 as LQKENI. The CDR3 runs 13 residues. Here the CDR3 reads CASSPGTGSVAFF. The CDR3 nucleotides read TGTGCCAGCTCACCCGGGACGGGTTCGGTAGCTTTCTTT.

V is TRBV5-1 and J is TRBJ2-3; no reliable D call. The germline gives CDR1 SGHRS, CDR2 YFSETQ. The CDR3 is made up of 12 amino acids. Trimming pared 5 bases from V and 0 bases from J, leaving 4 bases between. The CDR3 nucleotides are TGCGCCAGCAGTACCAGCACAGATACGCAGTATTTT. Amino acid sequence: CASSTSTDTQYF.

The CDR3 DNA is TGCGCCAGCAGCCCGACCGACAGGAAAAGGGTCGACACTGAAGCTTTCTTT. It encodes CASSPTDRKRVDTEAFF. This sequence joins TRBV5-1 and TRBJ1-1; tentative D call: TRBD1 (6 bases). This CDR3 has 17 residues. Per germline, CDR1 SGHRS and CDR2 YFSETQ. V was shortened by 4 bases and J by 3 bases, with 22 bases between the two germline ends.

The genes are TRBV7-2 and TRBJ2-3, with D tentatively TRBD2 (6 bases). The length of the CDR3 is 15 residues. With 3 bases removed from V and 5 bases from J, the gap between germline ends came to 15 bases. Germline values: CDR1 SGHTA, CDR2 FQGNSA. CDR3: CASSFGGEAIDTQYF. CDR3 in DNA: TGTGCCAGCAGCTTCGGCGGGGAAGCGATAGATACGCAGTATTTT.

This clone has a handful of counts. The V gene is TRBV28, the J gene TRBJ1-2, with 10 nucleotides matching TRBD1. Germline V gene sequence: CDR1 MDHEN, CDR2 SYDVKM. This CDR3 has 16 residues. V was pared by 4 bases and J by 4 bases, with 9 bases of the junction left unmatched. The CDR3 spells CASSSPDRGGGYGYTF. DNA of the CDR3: TGTGCCAGCAGTTCCCCGGACAGGGGGGGTGGCTATGGCTACACCTTC.

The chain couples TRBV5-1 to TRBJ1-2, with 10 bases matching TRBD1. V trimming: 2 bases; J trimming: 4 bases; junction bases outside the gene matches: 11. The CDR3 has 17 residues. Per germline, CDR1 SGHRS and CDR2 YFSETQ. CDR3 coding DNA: TGCGCCAGCAGCTTCGACCCCCCGGGACAGGGGATCTATGGCTACACCTTC. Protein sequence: CASSFDPPGQGIYGYTF. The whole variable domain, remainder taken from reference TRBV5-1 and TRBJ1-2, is KAGVTQTPRYLIKTRGQQVTLSCSPISGHRSVSWYQQTPGQGLQFLFEYFSETQRNKGNFPGRFSGRQFSNSRSEMNVSTLELGDSALYLCASSFDPPGQGIYGYTFGSGTRLTVV.

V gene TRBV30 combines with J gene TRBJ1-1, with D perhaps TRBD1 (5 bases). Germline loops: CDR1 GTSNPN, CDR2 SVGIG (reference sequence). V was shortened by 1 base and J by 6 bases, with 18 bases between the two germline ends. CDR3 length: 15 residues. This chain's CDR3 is CAWSGMGQGPPEAFF. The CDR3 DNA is TGTGCCTGGAGTGGGATGGGTCAGGGCCCCCCTGAAGCTTTCTTT.

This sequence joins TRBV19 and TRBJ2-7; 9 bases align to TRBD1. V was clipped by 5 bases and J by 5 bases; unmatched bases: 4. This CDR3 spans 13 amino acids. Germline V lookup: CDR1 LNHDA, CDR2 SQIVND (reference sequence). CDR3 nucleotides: TGTGCCAGTAGTTCGGGACAGGGCCACGAGCAGTACTTC. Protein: CASSSGQGHEQYF.

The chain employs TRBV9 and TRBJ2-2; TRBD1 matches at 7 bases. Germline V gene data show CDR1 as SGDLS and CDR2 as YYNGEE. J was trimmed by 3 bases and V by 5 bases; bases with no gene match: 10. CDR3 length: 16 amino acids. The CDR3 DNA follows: TGTGCCAGCAGTGATAGTAGGGGGCGGGACACCGGGGAGCTGTTTTTT. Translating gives CASSDSRGRDTGELFF. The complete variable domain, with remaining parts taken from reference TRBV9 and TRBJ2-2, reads DSGVTQTPKHLITATGQRVTLRCSPRSGDLSVYWYQQSLDQGLQFLIQYYNGEERAKGNILERFSAQQFPDLHSELNLSSLELGDSALYFCASSDSRGRDTGELFFGEGSRLTVL.

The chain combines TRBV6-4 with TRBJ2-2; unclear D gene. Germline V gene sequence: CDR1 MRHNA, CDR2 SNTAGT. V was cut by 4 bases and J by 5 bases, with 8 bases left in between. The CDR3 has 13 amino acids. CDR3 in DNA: TGTGCCAGCAGTGTGGCATCTACCGGGGAGCTGTTTTTT. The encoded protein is CASSVASTGELFF.

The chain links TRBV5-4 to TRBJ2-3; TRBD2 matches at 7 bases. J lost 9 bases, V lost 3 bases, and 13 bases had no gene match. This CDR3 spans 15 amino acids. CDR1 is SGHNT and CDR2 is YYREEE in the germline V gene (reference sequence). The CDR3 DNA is TGTGCCAGCAGCTATAGGGAGGGGCCTTACGCCACGCAGTATTTT. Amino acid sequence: CASSYREGPYATQYF.

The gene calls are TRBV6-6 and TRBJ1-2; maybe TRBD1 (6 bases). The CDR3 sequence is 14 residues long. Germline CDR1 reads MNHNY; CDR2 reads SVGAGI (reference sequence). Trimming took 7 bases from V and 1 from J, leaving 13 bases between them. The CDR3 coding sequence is TGTGCCAGCACCCCGACAGGCCTTAACTATGGCTACACCTTC. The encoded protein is CASTPTGLNYGYTF.

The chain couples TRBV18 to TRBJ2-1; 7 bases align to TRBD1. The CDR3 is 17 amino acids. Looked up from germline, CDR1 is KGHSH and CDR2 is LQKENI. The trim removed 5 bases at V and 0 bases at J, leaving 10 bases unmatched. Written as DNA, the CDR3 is TGTGCCAGCTCAAACTCCGGGACAGAAAGCTCCTACAATGAGCAGTTCTTC. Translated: CASSNSGTESSYNEQFF.